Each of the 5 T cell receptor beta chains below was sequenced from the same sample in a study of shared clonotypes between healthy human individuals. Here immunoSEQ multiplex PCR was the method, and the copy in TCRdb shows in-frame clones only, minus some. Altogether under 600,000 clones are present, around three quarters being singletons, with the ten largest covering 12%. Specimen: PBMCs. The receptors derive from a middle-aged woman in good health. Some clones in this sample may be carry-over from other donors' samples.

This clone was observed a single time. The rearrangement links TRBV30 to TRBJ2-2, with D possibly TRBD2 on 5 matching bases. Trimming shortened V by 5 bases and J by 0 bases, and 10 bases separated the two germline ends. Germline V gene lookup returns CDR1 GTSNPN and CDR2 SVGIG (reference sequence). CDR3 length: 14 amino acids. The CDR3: CAWRLAANTGELFF. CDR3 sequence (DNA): TGTGCCTGGCGGCTAGCCGCGAACACCGGGGAGCTGTTTTTT. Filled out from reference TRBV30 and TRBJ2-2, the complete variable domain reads SQTIHQWPATLVQPVGSPLSLECTVEGTSNPNLYWYRQAAGRGLQLLFYSVGIGQISSEVPQNLSASRPQDRQFILSSKKLLLSDSGFYLCAWRLAANTGELFFGEGSRLTVL.

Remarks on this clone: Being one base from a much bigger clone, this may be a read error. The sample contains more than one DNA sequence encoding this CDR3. The CDR3: CASSRTGIGNTIYF. The CDR3 DNA is TGTGCAAGCAGTCGGACAGGCATTGGAAACACCATATATTTT. The gene calls are TRBV27 and TRBJ1-3, with 7 bases that match TRBD1. Looked up from germline, CDR1 is MNHEY and CDR2 is SMNVEV (reference sequence). The CDR3 extends over 14 amino acids.

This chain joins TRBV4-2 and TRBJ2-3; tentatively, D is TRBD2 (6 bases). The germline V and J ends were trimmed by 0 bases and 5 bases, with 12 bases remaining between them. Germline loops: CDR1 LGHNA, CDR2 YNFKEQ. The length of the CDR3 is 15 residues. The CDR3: CASSQEVLAVDTQYF. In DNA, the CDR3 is TGTGCCAGCAGCCAAGAAGTACTAGCAGTAGATACGCAGTATTTT.

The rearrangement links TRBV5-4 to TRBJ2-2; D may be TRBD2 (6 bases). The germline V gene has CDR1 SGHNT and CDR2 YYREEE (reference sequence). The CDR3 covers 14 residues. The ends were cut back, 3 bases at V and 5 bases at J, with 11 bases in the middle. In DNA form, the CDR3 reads TGTGCCAGCAGCTCACTTAGCGGAACCGGGGAGCTGTTTTTT. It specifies CASSSLSGTGELFF.

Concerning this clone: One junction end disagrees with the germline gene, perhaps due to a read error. CDR3: CAGSPQGGGVETQYF. In nucleotides, the CDR3 is TGTGCCGGCAGTCCTCAGGGAGGTGGGGTAGAGACCCAGTACTTC. V gene TRBV28 combines with J gene TRBJ2-5; D might be TRBD2 (6 bases). Germline loops: CDR1 MDHEN, CDR2 SYDVKM. The CDR3 spans 15 residues. The entire variable domain, with the rest obtained from reference TRBV28 and TRBJ2-5, is as follows: DVKVTQSSRYLVKRTGEKVFLECVQDMDHENMFWYRQDPGLGLRLIYFSYDVKMKEKGDIPEGYSVSREKKERFSLILESASTNQTSMYLCAGSPQGGGVETQYFGPGTRLLVL.